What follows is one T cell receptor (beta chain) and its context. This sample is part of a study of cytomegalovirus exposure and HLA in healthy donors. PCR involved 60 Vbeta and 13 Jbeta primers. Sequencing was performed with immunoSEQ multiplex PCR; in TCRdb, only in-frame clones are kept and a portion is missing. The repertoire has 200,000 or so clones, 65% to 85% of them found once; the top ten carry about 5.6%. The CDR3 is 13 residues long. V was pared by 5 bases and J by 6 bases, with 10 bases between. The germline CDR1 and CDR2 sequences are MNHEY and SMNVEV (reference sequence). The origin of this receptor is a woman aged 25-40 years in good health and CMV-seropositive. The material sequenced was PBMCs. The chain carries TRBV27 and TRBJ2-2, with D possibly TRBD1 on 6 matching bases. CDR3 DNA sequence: TGTGCCAGCAGTGATAGGGGGTCCGGGGAGCTGTTTTTT. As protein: CASSDRGSGELFF.